Listed below are T cell receptor beta chains from one sample, sequenced in a study of vaccination and CD4 T cells after COVID-19. From the PCR reads, TCRdb called clonotypes with MiXCR, one entry per CDR3 protein. The table has about 13,000 distinct CDR3 sequences, roughly 73% seen once. No antigen is known for these receptors. Specimen: CD4+ T cells from blood, cultured in vitro. These receptor sequences come from a human donor who had recovered from COVID-19. Both conserved end residues are part of each CDR3. The D gene is left open where the match is weak. Expanded clones get a size class; other rows say once, few or many, or leave the size out.

j_gene	d_gene	abundance	v_gene	CDR3aa	CDR3nt
TRBJ2-5	-	-	TRBV7-9	CASSLARQGWGETQYF	TGTGCCAGCAGCTTAGCGCGCCAGGGTTGGGGAGAGACCCAGTACTTC
TRBJ1-1	-	-	TRBV12-3/TRBV12-4	CASSPRTGNTEAFF	TGTGCCAGCAGCCCCCGGACGGGCAACACTGAAGCTTTCTTT
TRBJ1-3	-	-	TRBV7-2	CASSFPPSGNTIYF	TGTGCCAGCAGCTTCCCGCCCTCTGGAAACACCATATATTTT
TRBJ1-4	TRBD1	-	TRBV28	CASSSPAGQGNEKLFF	TGTGCCAGCAGTTCCCCCGCGGGACAGGGTAATGAAAAACTGTTTTTT
TRBJ1-3	TRBD1	-	TRBV20-1	CSPIKGTGGGNTIYF	TGCAGTCCCATAAAGGGGACAGGGGGTGGAAACACCATATATTTT
TRBJ2-7	-	-	TRBV4-1	CASSQEAAAYEQYF	TGCGCCAGCAGCCAAGAGGCGGCTGCCTACGAGCAGTACTTC
TRBJ2-5	-	-	TRBV28	CASRRFLGGETQYF	TGTGCCAGCAGGAGATTTTTAGGGGGGGAGACCCAGTACTTC
TRBJ2-1	-	-	TRBV6-4	CASSRGNSYNEQFF	TGTGCCAGCAGCCGGGGGAACTCCTACAATGAGCAGTTCTTC
TRBJ1-5	TRBD1	-	TRBV6-1	CASSPTGTGGQPQHF	TGTGCCAGCAGTCCGACCGGGACAGGGGGCCAGCCCCAGCATTTT
TRBJ2-3	-	-	TRBV27	CASSASTDTQYF	TGTGCCAGCAGTGCTAGCACAGATACGCAGTATTTT
TRBJ2-7	TRBD1	once	TRBV7-6	CASSLGQGSREQYF	TGTGCCAGCAGCTTAGGACAGGGGTCGCGCGAGCAGTACTTC
TRBJ1-2	-	-	TRBV18	CASSPLPAGEHGYTF	TGTGCCAGCTCACCCCTCCCCGCAGGGGAACATGGCTACACCTTC